Sequencing of this T cell receptor (beta chain) was carried out in a study of cytomegalovirus exposure and HLA in healthy donors (dated by TCRdb to 2017 to 2019). For the wider study: An earlier analysis of approximately 590 of the donors reported roughly 270 Gb of sequence data and 120 million or so unique TCR beta sequences from about 200 million T cells. All discovery cohort repertoires had been generated on a single sequencing platform. Typing coverage differed by locus: A, B, C, DRB1 and DQB1 were typed in roughly 620-630 donors, DQA1 in roughly 500, DPA1 in some 610, and DPB1 in 450 to 490. To study patterns of TCR occurrence, a later analysis re-analyzed previously published TCR beta repertoires from around 670 donors and added high-resolution HLA genotyping. Donor age, sex, ethnicity and CMV serostatus were compiled together with the repertoire data. Both class I and class II loci were covered by HLA typing, at four-digit resolution. Among a few hundred genotyped donors of the cohort, an average of around 240,000 unique TCR beta nucleotide sequences were sequenced per donor, around 18% of them non-productive. Using immunosequencing, the study profiled T cell repertoires from about 610 subjects and related those repertoires to cytomegalovirus serostatus. To predict cytomegalovirus infection status, the study brought together high-throughput TCR immunosequencing, statistical association of individual TCRs with disease status, and machine learning. To decide whether each TCR beta V gene segment behaved as functional or pseudogenic, an earlier analysis of approximately 590 of the donors relied on high-throughput TCR beta sequencing. An early release covering more than 500 HLA-typed donors comprised around 300 gigabases of sequencing data and around 80 million unique TCR sequences. The later analysis used no new phenotypic data to find candidate immune exposures, relying instead on TCR beta sequences and their occurrence across donors. Genome-wide SNP genotypes for about 65% of the 666 donors were used in a later genetic analysis, which treated that subset as a discovery cohort. Of the approximately 370 genotyped donors, 81% were placed in the genetic ancestry cluster associated with self-reported Caucasian donors. A handful of DR-DQ haplotypes were handled as single units for association and clustering because linkage in the cohort was strong. In addition to the first cohort of hundreds of subjects, a separate validation cohort of approximately 130 different subjects was used. The aim of the study was to test whether cataloging public T cell receptors could identify signatures of past pathogen exposure.

About this clone: Its antigen is currently not known. No base qualities exist here, and no much larger clone lies one base off it.

The method behind the library was the immunoSEQ multiplex PCR assay. For the multiplex PCR, a mixture combining 60 forward primers for TCR Vbeta segments and 13 reverse primers for TCR Jbeta segments was used. The CDR3 region of rearranged TCR beta genes was amplified from genomic DNA with a multiplex PCR assay. Amplified TCR beta libraries were sequenced as 87-base-pair reads on the Illumina HiSeq System. The original pipeline was this. In a later analysis, tens of millions of unique TCR beta chains were counted across the roughly 700 repertoires, and about 9.9 million of these chains were shared by at least two donors. Raw reads were error-corrected and collapsed into unique sequences with a nearest-neighbor algorithm that merged closely related sequences to remove PCR and sequencing errors. CDR3 sequences were aligned to IMGT reference sequences to assign V, D and J gene segments. Each retained sequence needed at least a six-nucleotide match to both a V gene segment and a J gene segment. A rearrangement counted as productive if the CDR3 had no stop codons and remained in frame with V and J, and every other rearrangement counted as non-productive. CDR3 was defined by IMGT convention, running from the second conserved V-encoded cysteine to the conserved J-encoded phenylalanine. Sequences without an unambiguous match to a single V gene segment were excluded from the earlier analysis of several hundred of the donors. An earlier analysis of a few hundred of the donors classified V segments as functional when productive rearrangements were above 56.7% and as segregating when the standard deviation between donors was above 5%. A statistical classification framework was built to diagnose cytomegalovirus status from the catalog of TCR beta chain sequences. In a later analysis, TCR nucleotide sequences were compared against IMGT/GENE-DB human TR gene sequences so that V and J genes could be assigned. The TCRdist pipeline was used in a later analysis to assign CDR3 sequences and most-parsimonious VDJ recombination scenarios. In a later analysis, every TCR beta chain was defined by the combination of its CDR3 amino acid sequence and its V-gene family, and reads without a unique V-gene family were dropped. As a way to deal with suspected cross-contamination and a sequencing artifact, a later analysis dropped 450 to 700 nucleotide sequences that were highly shared and had low generation probability. In a later analysis, a clonal expansion index for each public chain was calculated from normalized within-repertoire ranks of inferred template counts. Generation probabilities in a later analysis came from a VDJ recombination model fitted to out-of-frame rearrangements, and those results were checked against IGoR. In a later analysis, TCR-TCR, TCR-HLA and TCR-CMV co-occurrence was scored with hypergeometric tests, and a repertoire-size bias correction was applied to TCR pairs. To estimate false discovery rates, a later analysis permuted the HLA or CMV assignments 20 times. In a later analysis, co-occurring TCRs were grouped using DBSCAN, and TCRdist sequence similarity was added for clustering within HLA-allele-positive subsets. Repertoires with fewer than 30,000 or more than 120,000 public chains were left out of co-occurrence clustering, as were five repertoires with anomalous nucleotide sharing. What TCRdb holds here is the immuneACCESS table cut down to in-frame rearrangements. Part of the clones is not present; checked against another copy, under half of the missing clones reflect an unresolved V gene, and the others are unexplained. V and J calls and clone size are those listed in that table; D and trimming were worked out from the DNA. The table for this sample lists roughly 140,000 clones; about three quarters of them were counted only once. The top ten constitute about 1.8% of the sample.

The research as a whole found: It was suggested by the authors that the approach could potentially be generalized to other disease states and immunological phenotypes. The presence/absence analyses assumed that sequencing depth was roughly uniform across donors, and that assumption may not be true. A later analysis found that TCR association rates varied across HLA loci, with DRB1 alleles showing the most associated TCRs and HLA-C alleles the fewest. V-gene and J-gene trimming of TCR beta chains was associated with a missense DCLRE1C variant in a later genetic analysis, and the association was replicated in an independent cohort. When HLA alleles, especially DR and DQ, strongly co-occurred, TCR associations were difficult to assign to individual alleles. Because HLA typing was missing for some donors at each locus, association tests included only the typed subset. While some public TCRs were present in many individuals, most TCR sequences turned up only very rarely across donors. In a later analysis, most CMV-associated TCR beta chains were found to appear HLA-restricted, with HLA associations seemingly driven largely by CMV exposure. A further reported finding was that TCR beta sequences accurately predicted the HLA-A and HLA-B alleles for most subjects in the first cohort. In an earlier analysis of some 640 of the donors, most TCR beta V segments were observed in productive rearrangements about 90% or about 30% of the time, broadly matching IMGT annotations. At a false discovery rate of 0.05, a later analysis linked roughly 17,000 TCR beta sequences to specific HLA alleles. In a later analysis, HLA-associated TCR beta chains were found to be more clonally expanded and to have lower generation probabilities than equally common non-associated chains. Immune exposure information for the cohort was limited to CMV serostatus. The study listed 150 to 200 TCR beta chains as associated with cytomegalovirus. A later analysis reported that several top co-occurrence clusters appeared linked to parvovirus B19, influenza, CMV and Epstein-Barr virus. In a later genetic analysis, fewer N-insertions in productive TCRs were reported among donors in an Asian-associated ancestry cluster than the roughly 700-donor mean. The classifier was reported to diagnose cytomegalovirus status with high specificity and sensitivity in both the original and validation cohorts. Because counts were too low, seventeen rarely observed V segments, including chromosome 9 orphons, were excluded from the earlier analysis of around 640 of the donors. Linkage disequilibrium might explain the correlated functional status among segregating V segments, but an unknown experimental factor could not be ruled out. A few of the identified cytomegalovirus-associated TCR beta chains were confirmed in vitro to be specific for cytomegalovirus antigens. The cohort was sequenced for TCR beta chains only, and without alpha or paired-chain data the features that could be detected were limited. The sequencing pipeline was judged likely to have produced a cluster of highly shared sequence variants as a technical artifact.

The cohort comprised fewer than 700 healthy bone marrow donors. At the time of sampling, all cohort members were nominally healthy, though unrecorded immune exposures were likely present. The donor was CMV seronegative and belonged to the group of 350 or so seronegative cohort members. A peripheral blood sample was collected from each donor, and TCR beta sequencing was performed on peripheral blood mononuclear cells. Genomic DNA extraction from the blood cell samples was performed with the Qiagen DNeasy Blood Extraction Kit. The sequence was collected from a woman in her twenties or thirties in good health and CMV-seronegative. Specimen: PBMCs.

The CDR3 protein sequence reads: CASSIRDRVAKNIQYF. The bases read TGTGCCAGCAGCATCCGGGACAGGGTAGCCAAAAACATTCAGTACTTC. The sequence is built from TRBV21-1 and TRBJ2-4; whether TRBD1, the table's D call, matches the DNA was not checked. TRBV21-1 is given as a pseudogene. The CDR3, from cysteine to phenylalanine, totals 16 residues. Only CDR3 DNA is held: 48 bases, read in frame from base 1.